The rows below give T cell receptor beta chains drawn from one sample of a study of CD8 T cells in Susac syndrome. TCRdb called the immunoSEQ multiplex PCR reads again in MiXCR, with one record for every CDR3 protein. Among more than 200,000 distinct CDR3 sequences listed, approximately 94% were seen once. Specimen: CD4+ T cells from PBMCs. The receptors stem from a human donor with Susac syndrome. The CDR3 runs from the conserved cysteine through the conserved F or W. D genes are given only for firm matches. Some rows have no size entry. The others give once, few or many, or a class for an expanded clone.

v_call: TRBV4-3
d_call: .
cdr3_length: 16
clone_size: once
j_call: TRBJ1-3
cdr3_nt: TGCGCCAGCAGCCAAGCACAGGACCACTCTGGAAACACCATATATTTT
cdr3_aa: CASSQAQDHSGNTIYF

v_call: TRBV29-1
d_call: .
cdr3_length: 15
clone_size: .
j_call: TRBJ1-1
cdr3_nt: TGCAGCGTTGAAGAGACAGGCCATCGGAACACTGAAGCTTTCTTT
cdr3_aa: CSVEETGHRNTEAFF

v_call: TRBV6-2/TRBV6-3
d_call: .
cdr3_length: 12
clone_size: .
j_call: TRBJ1-1
cdr3_nt: TGTGCCAGCAGTTCCCTAGGGACTGAAGCTTTCTTT
cdr3_aa: CASSSLGTEAFF

v_call: TRBV3-1
d_call: .
cdr3_length: 15
clone_size: .
j_call: TRBJ2-4
cdr3_nt: TGTGCCAGCAGCCCCGGGGGTACTTGGTTCGACATTCAGTACTTC
cdr3_aa: CASSPGGTWFDIQYF

v_call: TRBV29-1
d_call: .
cdr3_length: 13
clone_size: .
j_call: TRBJ1-2
cdr3_nt: TGCAGCGTTGAAAGCCCCCGAACGGATGGCTACACCTTC
cdr3_aa: CSVESPRTDGYTF

v_call: TRBV30
d_call: .
cdr3_length: 14
clone_size: .
j_call: TRBJ1-5
cdr3_nt: TGTGCCTGGGGCAAAGGGGGGGAGTATCAGCCCCAGCATTTT
cdr3_aa: CAWGKGGEYQPQHF

v_call: TRBV9
d_call: .
cdr3_length: 14
clone_size: .
j_call: TRBJ2-1
cdr3_nt: TGTGCCAGCAGCGTCCAGGGGGGATACAATGAGCAGTTCTTC
cdr3_aa: CASSVQGGYNEQFF

v_call: TRBV5-1
d_call: .
cdr3_length: 14
clone_size: once
j_call: TRBJ1-1
cdr3_nt: TGCGCCAGCAGCTTGGGGGGGCGTGGCACTGAAGCTTTCTTT
cdr3_aa: CASSLGGRGTEAFF

v_call: TRBV3-1
d_call: TRBD1
cdr3_length: 12
clone_size: once
j_call: TRBJ2-7
cdr3_nt: TGTGCCAGCGGACAGCGACAGGGGCGGCAGTACTTC
cdr3_aa: CASGQRQGRQYF

v_call: TRBV4-3
d_call: TRBD1
cdr3_length: 14
clone_size: once
j_call: TRBJ1-4
cdr3_nt: TGCGCCAGCAGCCAAGGGACAGGGGTCGGAAAACTGTTTTTT
cdr3_aa: CASSQGTGVGKLFF

v_call: TRBV9
d_call: .
cdr3_length: 15
clone_size: .
j_call: TRBJ1-1
cdr3_nt: TGTGCCAGCACCCGGAGGGGGGAACCGAACACTGAAGCTTTCTTT
cdr3_aa: CASTRRGEPNTEAFF

v_call: TRBV5-1
d_call: .
cdr3_length: 16
clone_size: .
j_call: TRBJ2-3
cdr3_nt: TGCGCCAGCAGCTCCCGGACAGGTGGGGGGACAGATACGCAGTATTTT
cdr3_aa: CASSSRTGGGTDTQYF

v_call: TRBV29-1
d_call: TRBD2
cdr3_length: 11
clone_size: .
j_call: TRBJ2-5
cdr3_nt: TGCAGCGTTGGGACTAGAGAGACCCAGTACTTC
cdr3_aa: CSVGTRETQYF

v_call: TRBV12-3/TRBV12-4
d_call: .
cdr3_length: 13
clone_size: .
j_call: TRBJ2-7
cdr3_nt: TGTGCCAGCAGGAAGACTCCGACCTACGAGCAGTACTTC
cdr3_aa: CASRKTPTYEQYF